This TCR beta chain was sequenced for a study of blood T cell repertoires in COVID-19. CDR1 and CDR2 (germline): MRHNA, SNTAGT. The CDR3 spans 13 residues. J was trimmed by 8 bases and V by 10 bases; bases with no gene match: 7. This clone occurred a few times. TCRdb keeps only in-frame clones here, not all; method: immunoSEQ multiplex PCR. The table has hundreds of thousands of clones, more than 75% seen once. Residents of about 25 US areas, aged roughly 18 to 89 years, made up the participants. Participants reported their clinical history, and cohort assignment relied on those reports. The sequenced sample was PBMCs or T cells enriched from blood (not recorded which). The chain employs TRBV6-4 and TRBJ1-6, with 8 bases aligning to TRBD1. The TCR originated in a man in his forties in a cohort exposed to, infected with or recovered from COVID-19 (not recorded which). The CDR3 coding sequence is TGTGCCACTCAGGACAGGGAAGATTCACCCCTCCACTTT. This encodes CATQDREDSPLHF.